A selection of T cell receptor beta chains follows, all from one sample in a study of blood T cell repertoires in COVID-19. The table came from immunoSEQ multiplex PCR; TCRdb's copy has only in-frame clones and leaves some out. The sample holds 68,000 or so clones, 88% seen once. The sample consisted of peripheral blood. Receptors originate from a human donor in a cohort sampled during active COVID-19. The CDR3 runs from the conserved cysteine through the conserved F or W.

J	V	CDR3
TRBJ2-3	TRBV4-1	CASSQGLAVGGTDTQYF
TRBJ2-1	TRBV13	CASSPHPGTDYNEQFF
TRBJ2-6	TRBV7-8	CASSPRRVANVLTF
TRBJ2-2	TRBV15	CATSRDQDSGRSGELFF
TRBJ1-4	TRBV7-6	CASSLGPGTTNEKLFF
TRBJ2-7	TRBV5-6	CASSLRVGTGAYEQYF
TRBJ1-2	TRBV20-1	CRPGGYTF
TRBJ2-1	TRBV28	CATTRGFYNEQFF
TRBJ2-1	TRBV9	CASSVRTSGRLGRGGDEQFF
TRBJ1-6	TRBV11-2	CASSSESVDLNSPLHF
TRBJ2-1	TRBV18	CASSEETVVNEQFF
TRBJ1-1	TRBV19	CASSTTANTEAFF
TRBJ1-1	TRBV2	CASKVEGLLVNTEAFF
TRBJ1-1	TRBV25-1	CASSVGGGGEAFF
TRBJ1-2	TRBV12-3/TRBV12-4	CASRTGESGYTF
TRBJ2-3	TRBV27	CASSLYGQGSTDTQYF
TRBJ2-2	TRBV7-2	CASSLVGGARSGELFF
TRBJ2-1	TRBV6-4	CASSAIADSYNEQFF
TRBJ2-1	TRBV30	CAWSQRDRGFSFF
TRBJ2-7	TRBV6-2/TRBV6-3	CASSSLSGGSAPFSYEQYF
TRBJ2-1	TRBV23-1	CASSPIPGQISGSASNEQFF
TRBJ1-5	TRBV6-5	CASSREERNQPQHF
TRBJ2-1	TRBV10-1	CASSHSGTGYNEQFF
TRBJ1-5	TRBV3-1/TRBV3-2	CASSQYTSTPRGMGNNQPQHF
TRBJ2-2	TRBV10-1	CASSDPSSGTGELFF
TRBJ2-3	TRBV30	CAWRPLAGGLTDTQYF
TRBJ2-3	TRBV9	CASSVVEGARTDTQYF
TRBJ2-1	TRBV6-6	CASSFRTPSYNEQFF
TRBJ2-7	TRBV4-1	CASRRAGASSYEQYF
TRBJ1-3	TRBV2	CASSFSGNTIYF
TRBJ2-2	TRBV4-3	CASSQASVRTGELFF
TRBJ2-2	TRBV5-1	CASSPRTIRNTGELFF
TRBJ1-1	TRBV25-1	CASSMPGQPGTEAFF
TRBJ2-7	TRBV5-1	CASSYGTGTYEQYF
TRBJ1-4	TRBV11-2	CASSLTQGAIGEKLFF
TRBJ2-7	TRBV3-1/TRBV3-2	CASSQDGLAGASSYEQYF